These 6 T cell receptor beta chains share one sample of origin, sequenced in a study of shared clonotypes between healthy human individuals. Libraries were prepared by immunoSEQ multiplex PCR; TCRdb keeps only in-frame clonotypes and omits some of them. This sample has 300,000 to 400,000 clones, with around 90% found just once. Sequenced material: memory CD8+ T cells sorted from blood. Subset described: CD45RO+ cells pooled with CCR7-negative TemRA cells. These receptors were collected from a man between 18 and 35 years old in good health.

This chain joins TRBV27 and TRBJ2-7, with 8 bases lining up with TRBD1. This CDR3 has 14 amino acids. Losses at the gene ends were 6 bases for V and 5 bases for J; bases not matched to a gene: 9. Germline assignment: CDR1 MNHEY and CDR2 SMNVEV (reference sequence). The CDR3 DNA reads as TGTGCCAGCAGAGAAACAGGGGGTCGCAACGAGCAGTACTTC. It encodes CASRETGGRNEQYF.

With respect to this clone: This sample includes further DNA sequences coding for the same CDR3. This chain uses TRBV6-5 with TRBJ2-7; maybe TRBD1 (6 bases). CDR1 and CDR2 (germline): MNHEY, SVGAGI. The CDR3 is made up of 12 amino acids. Trimming removed 8 bases at V and 1 base at J, with 9 bases between. The CDR3 DNA reads TGTGCCAGCGGTACAGGGTCCTACGAGCAGTACTTC. Amino acids: CASGTGSYEQYF.

This clone was detected a few times. The chain recombines TRBV7-9 with TRBJ1-1; D remains unclear. The CDR3 is 13 residues long. Germline-derived CDR1 and CDR2 are SEHNR and FQNEAQ (reference sequence). The V end lost 5 bases, the J end lost 3 bases, and 10 bases lay between the germline ends. CDR3 sequence reads: CASSLGFDTEAFF. CDR3 nucleotides: TGTGCCAGCAGCCTAGGATTCGACACTGAAGCTTTCTTT.

V gene TRBV29-1 combines with J gene TRBJ2-1; TRBD2 agrees at 7 bases. The V and J ends lost 6 bases and 0 bases, in that order; junction bases with no gene match: 5. In germline, CDR1 is SQVTM, CDR2 ANQGSEA. This CDR3 region has 14 residues. The CDR3 DNA reads TGCAGCGTGCCGCGGGGGACCTCCTACAATGAGCAGTTCTTC. This gives the protein CSVPRGTSYNEQFF.

V usage is TRBV2 and J usage is TRBJ1-1; D gene unclear. V lost 8 bases and J 2 bases, leaving 9 bases between the germline ends. CDR3 length: 12 residues. Germline CDR1 reads SNHLY; CDR2 reads FYNNEI. The DNA of the CDR3 is TGTGCCAGCGAACCGGGCAACACTGAAGCTTTCTTT. Protein: CASEPGNTEAFF.

The chain is built from TRBV19 and TRBJ2-7; TRBD1 might be the D (5 bases). There are 14 residues in the CDR3. Trimming removed 0 bases from V and 7 bases from J, with 13 bases in between. Germline lookup yields CDR1 LNHDA and CDR2 SQIVND (reference sequence). The CDR3 region is CASSIDYLQGEQYF. CDR3 coding DNA: TGTGCCAGTAGTATAGATTACCTTCAGGGAGAGCAGTACTTC.